The rows below give T cell receptor beta chains drawn from one sample of a study of Ad26.COV2.S vaccination and SARS-CoV-2 variants. Here immunoSEQ multiplex PCR was the method, and the copy in TCRdb shows in-frame clones only, minus some. The top ten hold around 1.8% of the sample, which has over 400,000 clones, approximately 90% seen once. The specimen comprised peripheral blood, sampled in a trial of Ad26.COV2.S vaccine versus placebo. The receptors here all came from a person aged 18-65 years who received the Ad26.COV2.S COVID-19 vaccine or a placebo. CDR3s include the opening cysteine and the closing phenylalanine or tryptophan. The D gene is left open where the match is weak. Size values are once, few and many counts, or a class for expanded clones, and some rows have none.

d_call: -; v_call: TRBV5-1; clone_size: -; j_call: TRBJ2-7; cdr3_nt: TGCGCCAGCAGCTTGCACCGGGACTCCGAGCAGTACTTC; cdr3_aa: CASSLHRDSEQYF
d_call: -; v_call: TRBV27; clone_size: -; j_call: TRBJ1-2; cdr3_nt: TGTGCCAGCAGTTCAAATGGGCGGGCGGGACTAGATGGCTACACCTTC; cdr3_aa: CASSSNGRAGLDGYTF
d_call: TRBD2; v_call: TRBV2; clone_size: -; j_call: TRBJ2-7; cdr3_nt: TGTGCCAGCAGCTTTTCCCCTAGCGGGGGGTACTACGAGCAGTACTTC; cdr3_aa: CASSFSPSGGYYEQYF
d_call: TRBD1; v_call: TRBV6-1; clone_size: -; j_call: TRBJ2-1; cdr3_nt: TGTGCCAGCAGTGAAGGGACAGGGATCTACAATGAGCAGTTCTTC; cdr3_aa: CASSEGTGIYNEQFF
d_call: -; v_call: TRBV4-3; clone_size: -; j_call: TRBJ2-1; cdr3_nt: TGCGCCAGCAGCCAAGATAGCCAGAGCTCCTACAATGAGCAGTTCTTC; cdr3_aa: CASSQDSQSSYNEQFF
d_call: -; v_call: TRBV29-1; clone_size: -; j_call: TRBJ1-1; cdr3_nt: TGCAGCGTTGAAGACACTGAAGCTTTCTTT; cdr3_aa: CSVEDTEAFF
d_call: -; v_call: TRBV11-2; clone_size: -; j_call: TRBJ1-2; cdr3_nt: TGTGCCAGCAGTACGGACAGCTTGGGTGGCTACACCTTC; cdr3_aa: CASSTDSLGGYTF
d_call: TRBD1; v_call: TRBV3-1/TRBV3-2; clone_size: -; j_call: TRBJ1-1; cdr3_nt: TGTGCCAGCAGCCAAGGACAGGGGGCTTCCTCTGAAGCTTTCTTT; cdr3_aa: CASSQGQGASSEAFF
d_call: -; v_call: TRBV3-1/TRBV3-2; clone_size: -; j_call: TRBJ1-1; cdr3_nt: TGTGCCAGCAGCCGGATCCAGGGGTGGAACACTGAAGCTTTCTTT; cdr3_aa: CASSRIQGWNTEAFF
d_call: -; v_call: TRBV4-1; clone_size: -; j_call: TRBJ1-6; cdr3_nt: TGCGCCAGCAGCCAAGTTTGGAGGACGGATAATTCACCCCTCCACTTT; cdr3_aa: CASSQVWRTDNSPLHF
d_call: -; v_call: TRBV2; clone_size: -; j_call: TRBJ2-5; cdr3_nt: TGTGCCAGCAGTCCCGACCCCGAAGAGACCCAGTACTTC; cdr3_aa: CASSPDPEETQYF
d_call: TRBD1; v_call: TRBV3-1/TRBV3-2; clone_size: -; j_call: TRBJ2-3; cdr3_nt: TGTGCCAGCAGCCAAGGGAGGGGACAGGGGTTGGGTACGCAGTATTTT; cdr3_aa: CASSQGRGQGLGTQYF
d_call: -; v_call: TRBV19; clone_size: -; j_call: TRBJ1-5; cdr3_nt: TGTGCCAGTAGTCTCCGGGACCTCAATCAGCCCCAGCATTTT; cdr3_aa: CASSLRDLNQPQHF
d_call: -; v_call: TRBV7-2; clone_size: -; j_call: TRBJ2-5; cdr3_nt: TGTGCCAGCAGCACCCGGCCCAGGACTACGGGGGAGACCCAGTACTTC; cdr3_aa: CASSTRPRTTGETQYF
d_call: -; v_call: TRBV4-3; clone_size: -; j_call: TRBJ2-3; cdr3_nt: TGCGCCAGCAGCCAAGAAGGCCAGATAACAGATACGCAGTATTTT; cdr3_aa: CASSQEGQITDTQYF
d_call: -; v_call: TRBV5-1; clone_size: few; j_call: TRBJ1-2; cdr3_nt: TGCGCCAGCAGCCCAGGGGACTATGGCTACACCTTC; cdr3_aa: CASSPGDYGYTF
d_call: -; v_call: TRBV10-2; clone_size: -; j_call: TRBJ2-2; cdr3_nt: TGCGCCAGCAGGTCCCAAAGGTACACCGGGGAGCTGTTTTTT; cdr3_aa: CASRSQRYTGELFF
d_call: -; v_call: TRBV28; clone_size: -; j_call: TRBJ1-2; cdr3_nt: TGTGCCAGCAGTCCCCCGGACAGACATGGCTACACCTTC; cdr3_aa: CASSPPDRHGYTF
d_call: TRBD2; v_call: TRBV3-1/TRBV3-2; clone_size: -; j_call: TRBJ2-3; cdr3_nt: TGTGCCAGCAGCCAAGAGACTAGCGGAGGAACAGATACGCAGTATTTT; cdr3_aa: CASSQETSGGTDTQYF
d_call: -; v_call: TRBV5-6; clone_size: -; j_call: TRBJ1-2; cdr3_nt: TGTGCCAGCAGCTTGGCCGGGAGGGTATATGGCTACACCTTC; cdr3_aa: CASSLAGRVYGYTF
d_call: -; v_call: TRBV25-1; clone_size: -; j_call: TRBJ1-1; cdr3_nt: TGTGCCAGCAGTGCCGGAGAGTTATCGGCAGGACCTGAAGCTTTCTTT; cdr3_aa: CASSAGELSAGPEAFF
d_call: TRBD2; v_call: TRBV7-2; clone_size: -; j_call: TRBJ2-5; cdr3_nt: TGTGCCAGCAGCTTAGGGTGGACTAGCGGAGAGACCCAGTACTTC; cdr3_aa: CASSLGWTSGETQYF
d_call: -; v_call: TRBV5-1; clone_size: -; j_call: TRBJ2-5; cdr3_nt: TGCGCCAGCAGTCCCGACGGCACCCAAGAGACCCAGTACTTC; cdr3_aa: CASSPDGTQETQYF
d_call: -; v_call: TRBV19; clone_size: -; j_call: TRBJ1-2; cdr3_nt: TGTGCCAGTAGAAAAAGGGGACAAAACTATGGCTACACCTTC; cdr3_aa: CASRKRGQNYGYTF
d_call: -; v_call: TRBV12-3/TRBV12-4; clone_size: few; j_call: TRBJ1-2; cdr3_nt: TGTGCCAGCAGTCCCCCTCTCGGATATGGCTACACCTTC; cdr3_aa: CASSPPLGYGYTF
d_call: TRBD1; v_call: TRBV3-1/TRBV3-2; clone_size: -; j_call: TRBJ1-6; cdr3_nt: TGTGCCAGCAGAGAACGAGGACAGGGTGGTAATTCACCCCTCCACTTT; cdr3_aa: CASRERGQGGNSPLHF
d_call: -; v_call: TRBV7-9; clone_size: -; j_call: TRBJ2-7; cdr3_nt: TGTGCCAGCAGCTTTACTCCATCCTACGAGCAGTACTTC; cdr3_aa: CASSFTPSYEQYF
d_call: -; v_call: TRBV7-9; clone_size: -; j_call: TRBJ2-5; cdr3_nt: TGTGCCAGCAGCTTCACAACAGGGATGGTGCAAGAGACCCAGTACTTC; cdr3_aa: CASSFTTGMVQETQYF
d_call: TRBD1; v_call: TRBV5-5; clone_size: -; j_call: TRBJ2-1; cdr3_nt: TGTGCCAGCAGCTGGACAGGGGGCTTCTACAATGAGCAGTTCTTC; cdr3_aa: CASSWTGGFYNEQFF
d_call: -; v_call: TRBV29-1; clone_size: -; j_call: TRBJ2-7; cdr3_nt: TGCAGCGTTTCTAACCCCGCAGAAACTATTTACGAGCAGTACTTC; cdr3_aa: CSVSNPAETIYEQYF
d_call: -; v_call: TRBV19; clone_size: -; j_call: TRBJ2-7; cdr3_nt: TGTGCCAGTAGTGACCCAGGGCTCGGTTACGAGCAGTACTTC; cdr3_aa: CASSDPGLGYEQYF
d_call: -; v_call: TRBV3-1/TRBV3-2; clone_size: -; j_call: TRBJ2-3; cdr3_nt: TGTGCCAGCAGCTTTGACAGACGTAGCACAGATACGCAGTATTTT; cdr3_aa: CASSFDRRSTDTQYF
d_call: -; v_call: TRBV10-3; clone_size: once; j_call: TRBJ2-6; cdr3_nt: TGTGCCATCAGGGAGACGGGCCCTGAGGGGGCCAACGTCCTGACTTTC; cdr3_aa: CAIRETGPEGANVLTF
d_call: -; v_call: TRBV4-3; clone_size: -; j_call: TRBJ1-5; cdr3_nt: TGCGCCAGCAGCCAAGTGTTGTATAGCAATCAGCCCCAGCATTTT; cdr3_aa: CASSQVLYSNQPQHF
d_call: -; v_call: TRBV4-3; clone_size: -; j_call: TRBJ2-2; cdr3_nt: TGCGCCAGCAGCCAGGTCTTCGTCAGCGCCGGGGAGCTGTTTTTT; cdr3_aa: CASSQVFVSAGELFF
d_call: -; v_call: TRBV5-6; clone_size: -; j_call: TRBJ1-6; cdr3_nt: TGTGCCAGCAGCTTCCGGACTTCCTATAATTCACCCCTCCACTTT; cdr3_aa: CASSFRTSYNSPLHF
d_call: -; v_call: TRBV4-3; clone_size: -; j_call: TRBJ1-5; cdr3_nt: TGCGCCAGCAGCCAAGAAGGCGGACGGGGCGGCAATCAGCCCCAGCATTTT; cdr3_aa: CASSQEGGRGGNQPQHF
d_call: -; v_call: TRBV5-6; clone_size: -; j_call: TRBJ2-5; cdr3_nt: TGTGCCAGCAGCTTGGAAGAGACCCAGTACTTC; cdr3_aa: CASSLEETQYF
d_call: TRBD1; v_call: TRBV30; clone_size: once; j_call: TRBJ1-4; cdr3_nt: TGTGCCTGGAGTGACCTTACCGGGACAGGGTTAATCCTTGGGGATGAAAAACTGTTTTTT; cdr3_aa: CAWSDLTGTGLILGDEKLFF
d_call: -; v_call: TRBV6-2/TRBV6-3; clone_size: -; j_call: TRBJ2-2; cdr3_nt: TGTGCCAGCAGTTATTCCCCCGGGACACAGAACACCGGGGAGCTGTTTTTT; cdr3_aa: CASSYSPGTQNTGELFF